A single sample gave rise to the 8 T cell receptor beta chains below, sequenced in a study of blood T cell repertoires in COVID-19 (dated by TCRdb to 2020 to 2021). The method was the immunoSEQ multiplex PCR assay. Drawn from immuneACCESS, this table holds only the in-frame rearrangements with V and J called that TCRdb kept. Clones are partly lost; checked studies trace under half to an unresolved V gene and leave the rest unexplained. Present in this sample are over 200,000 clones, 70% to 90% of which were seen just once. The biggest ten clones account for 1.2% of the sample. Sequencing used PBMCs or T cells enriched from blood (not recorded which). These receptors were collected from a man aged 25 to 40 who had recovered from COVID-19.

The gene calls are TRBV6-5 and TRBJ2-1; TRBD2 matches at 9 bases. Trimming removed 2 bases from V and 6 bases from J; junction bases left unmatched: 5. This CDR3 is built from 15 residues. Germline CDR1 MNHEY, CDR2 SVGAGI. DNA of the CDR3: TGTGCCAGCAGTTACGGTAGCGGGAGAGGCAATGAGCAGTTCTTC. Residues: CASSYGSGRGNEQFF.

This clone was counted a single time. The rearrangement joins TRBV12-2 to TRBJ2-4; the table's TRBD2 call for D was not verified on the DNA. TRBV12-2 is annotated as a pseudogene. This CDR3 spans 19 amino acids. The CDR3 bases are TGTGCAAGTCGCTTCGGACTAGCGGGGGGGCCATCGGCCAAAAACATTCAGTACTTC. It encodes CASRFGLAGGPSAKNIQYF.

The rearrangement joins TRBV27 to TRBJ2-1; 10 bases match TRBD1. Trimming took 4 bases from V and 7 from J; bases not matched to a gene: 13. This CDR3 comprises 17 residues. CDR1 and CDR2 (germline): MNHEY, SMNVEV (reference sequence). CDR3 DNA sequence: TGTGCCAGCAGTTACGCACACCGGGACAGGGGAGGGAATGAGCAGTTCTTC. This codes for CASSYAHRDRGGNEQFF.

The chain is built from TRBV29-1 and TRBJ1-2; D might be TRBD1 (5 bases). V shed 2 bases and J shed 4 bases, with 8 bases lying between them. CDR3 length: 12 residues. Germline CDR1 reads SQVTM; CDR2 reads ANQGSEA. CDR3 coding DNA: TGCAGCGTTGAATACAGGAGCTATGGCTACACCTTC. As protein: CSVEYRSYGYTF.

The genes are TRBV3-1 (or the pseudogene TRBV3-2) and TRBJ2-3; D remains ambiguous. The V and J ends lost 2 bases and 1 base respectively, with 4 bases between them. Germline CDR1 is LGHDT and CDR2 is YNNKEL (reference sequence). The CDR3 covers 13 residues. This CDR3 reads CASSQYGTDTQYF. CDR3 nucleotide sequence: TGTGCCAGCAGCCAATATGGCACAGATACGCAGTATTTT.

Regarding this clone: Additional DNA sequences in this sample encode the identical CDR3. V usage is TRBV18 and J usage is TRBJ1-5; tentatively, D is TRBD1 (5 bases). From germline, CDR1 is KGHSH and CDR2 LQKENI. V was pared by 3 bases and J by 7 bases, with 10 bases between. This CDR3 contains 13 residues. CDR3 nucleotides: TGTGCCAGCTCACCGGGGGGTGACCAGCCCCAGCATTTT. This sequence encodes CASSPGGDQPQHF. Full variable domain (outside the CDR3, taken from reference TRBV18 and TRBJ1-5): NAGVMQNPRHLVRRRGQEARLRCSPMKGHSHVYWYRQLPEEGLKFMVYLQKENIIDESGMPKERFSAEFPKEGPSILRIQQVVRGDSAAYFCASSPGGDQPQHFGDGTRLSIL.

This rearrangement joins TRBV27 to TRBJ2-4; 8 positions match TRBD1. CDR3 length: 16 amino acids. CDR1 MNHEY and CDR2 SMNVEV come from the germline V gene (reference sequence). Trimming took 0 bases from V and 1 from J; bases not matched to a gene: 2. The CDR3 sequence is CASSLSRQGAKNIQYF. In nucleotides, the CDR3 is TGTGCCAGCAGTTTATCGAGACAGGGGGCCAAAAACATTCAGTACTTC.

This chain links TRBV7-9 with TRBJ2-1, with TRBD2 identical over 7 bases. Losses at the gene ends were 5 bases for V and 6 bases for J; bases not matched to a gene: 7. The V gene's germline CDR1 is SEHNR and CDR2 FQNEAQ (reference sequence). CDR3 length: 14 amino acids. The CDR3 spells CASSLARTSNEQFF. The CDR3 DNA is TGTGCCAGCAGCCTCGCGCGGACTAGCAATGAGCAGTTCTTC.